A selection of T cell receptor beta chains follows, all from one sample in a study of identifying expanded T cells in peripheral blood. Generated by immunoSEQ multiplex PCR, the TCRdb table keeps only in-frame clones and is missing some. The sample consists of 90,000 to 95,000 clones, roughly 90% of them appearing once. Sample: blood. The receptors stem from a person aged 18 to 75 in good health. Each CDR3 is given with its conserved first and last residue. The D gene is left open where the match is weak. Expanded clones are given a class, and other clones once, few, many or no size at all.

TRBD1,.,TRBJ2-3,TRBV5-4,CASSSTGADTQYF,TGTGCCAGCAGTTCAACAGGGGCAGATACGCAGTATTTT
.,.,TRBJ2-7,TRBV30,CAWGQGTYEQYF,TGTGCCTGGGGCCAGGGTACCTACGAGCAGTACTTC
.,.,TRBJ2-3,TRBV6-6,CASSYGRASATQYF,TGTGCCAGCAGTTACGGACGGGCGTCGGCTACGCAGTATTTT
TRBD1,.,TRBJ1-4,TRBV5-1,CASSTGFSGGKLFF,TGCGCCAGCAGCACGGGGTTCTCAGGGGGAAAACTGTTTTTT
TRBD2,.,TRBJ2-1,TRBV27,CASSLVPTSGSNEQFF,TGTGCCAGCAGTTTAGTTCCGACTAGCGGGAGCAATGAGCAGTTCTTC
TRBD1,.,TRBJ1-1,TRBV18,CASSPALLRTGGFSEAFF,TGTGCCAGCTCACCTGCCTTGTTAAGGACAGGGGGATTCAGTGAAGCTTTCTTT
TRBD2,.,TRBJ2-5,TRBV18,CASSPPSLAGAGETQYF,TGTGCCAGCTCACCACCTTCACTAGCGGGAGCGGGTGAGACCCAGTACTTC
.,few,TRBJ1-1,TRBV6-5,CASSRKNTEAFF,TGTGCCAGCAGTCGCAAGAACACTGAAGCTTTCTTT
TRBD1,.,TRBJ1-2,TRBV9,CASSVDRGLDGYTF,TGTGCCAGCAGCGTAGACAGGGGGCTCGATGGCTACACCTTC
TRBD1,.,TRBJ1-6,TRBV19,CASSPTLGQGSAPLHF,TGTGCCAGTAGCCCTACTCTGGGACAGGGAAGTGCACCCCTCCACTTT
.,.,TRBJ1-1,TRBV6-5,CASSYLGGSEAFF,TGTGCCAGCAGTTACCTCGGGGGGAGTGAAGCTTTCTTT
TRBD1,.,TRBJ2-5,TRBV5-1,CASSGLGQGMETQYF,TGCGCCAGCAGCGGGCTGGGACAGGGTATGGAGACCCAGTACTTC
.,.,TRBJ2-7,TRBV4-3,CASSQDTRSNPYEQYF,TGCGCCAGCAGCCAAGATACGAGGAGTAACCCCTACGAGCAGTACTTC
TRBD1,.,TRBJ1-2,TRBV4-1,CASSQDTPGQAPYGYTF,TGCGCCAGCAGCCAAGATACCCCGGGACAGGCCCCATATGGCTACACCTTC
.,.,TRBJ2-7,TRBV7-2,CASSLSGPGAYEQYF,TGTGCCAGCAGCCTGTCGGGCCCCGGGGCCTACGAGCAGTACTTC
.,.,TRBJ1-3,TRBV19,CASRGTAVFNSGNTIYF,TGTGCCAGTAGAGGTACAGCAGTCTTCAACTCTGGAAACACCATATATTTT
TRBD1,.,TRBJ1-2,TRBV7-8,CASSFGTGDYGYTF,TGTGCCAGCAGCTTCGGAACAGGGGACTATGGCTACACCTTC
.,.,TRBJ1-2,TRBV6-5,CASSYSGQSYGYTF,TGTGCCAGCAGTTACTCGGGGCAGTCCTATGGCTACACCTTC
TRBD1,.,TRBJ2-7,TRBV19,CASSAIGTGSYEQYF,TGTGCCAGTAGCGCCATTGGGACAGGGTCCTACGAGCAGTACTTC
.,.,TRBJ1-1,TRBV9,CASSTLEGGGSEAFF,TGTGCCAGCAGCACCCTTGAGGGGGGGGGCTCTGAAGCTTTCTTT
.,.,TRBJ2-1,TRBV4-3,CASSQDRNSLNEQFF,TGCGCCAGCAGCCAAGATCGAAATTCCCTGAATGAGCAGTTCTTC
TRBD1,.,TRBJ2-5,TRBV5-1,CASSGQEETQYF,TGCGCCAGCTCGGGACAGGAAGAGACCCAGTACTTC
TRBD1,few,TRBJ1-5,TRBV27,CASSWAGGDQPQHF,TGTGCCAGCAGTTGGGCAGGGGGGGATCAGCCCCAGCATTTT
.,.,TRBJ1-2,TRBV11-2,CASSLDGSYGYTF,TGTGCCAGCAGCTTAGATGGCAGCTATGGCTACACCTTC
.,.,TRBJ2-2,TRBV25-1,CASRAPEGGTVNTGELFF,TGTGCCAGCAGAGCTCCTGAAGGGGGTACGGTGAACACCGGGGAGCTGTTTTTT
.,.,TRBJ2-7,TRBV4-3,CASSQDRGLIGYEQYF,TGCGCCAGCAGCCAAGATCGGGGTCTAATCGGGTACGAGCAGTACTTC
TRBD1,few,TRBJ1-1,TRBV19,CASSRTPGQGSFF,TGTGCCAGTAGTCGTACTCCGGGACAGGGGTCTTTCTTT
.,.,TRBJ2-2,TRBV7-9,CASSMPQGTGELFF,TGTGCCAGCAGCATGCCTCAGGGAACCGGGGAGCTGTTTTTT
.,few,TRBJ1-6,TRBV7-9,CASSLVQSNSPLHF,TGTGCCAGCAGCTTAGTACAGTCGAATTCACCCCTCCACTTT
.,.,TRBJ1-1,TRBV30,CAWSRDLLGTEAFF,TGTGCCTGGAGCAGGGATCTCCTGGGCACTGAAGCTTTCTTT
TRBD2,.,TRBJ2-4,TRBV19,CASSTSEAGANIQYF,TGTGCCAGTAGTACGTCCGAAGCGGGAGCAAACATTCAGTACTTC
TRBD2,.,TRBJ2-2,TRBV10-2,CASSSRVLRGARTGELFF,TGCGCCAGCAGCTCCAGGGTTTTGCGGGGGGCGCGGACCGGGGAGCTGTTTTTT
.,.,TRBJ1-2,TRBV27,CASSSGRYYGYTF,TGTGCCAGCAGTTCGGGCAGATACTATGGCTACACCTTC
.,.,TRBJ2-5,TRBV5-1,CASSLQGDQETQYF,TGCGCCAGCAGCTTGCAGGGAGACCAAGAGACCCAGTACTTC
.,.,TRBJ1-5,TRBV19,CASCATPNSNQPQHF,TGTGCCAGTTGCGCGACCCCTAATAGCAATCAGCCCCAGCATTTT
.,.,TRBJ2-3,TRBV30,CALSALTDTQYF,TGTGCTCTCTCGGCCCTCACAGATACGCAGTATTTT
.,.,TRBJ2-3,TRBV9,CASSPRGDGKDTQYF,TGTGCCAGCAGCCCACGTGGAGATGGGAAGGATACGCAGTATTTT
TRBD1,.,TRBJ1-2,TRBV11-2,CASSPWTGSGYTF,TGTGCCAGCAGCCCTTGGACAGGGTCGGGCTACACCTTC
.,.,TRBJ2-7,TRBV14,CASSQEGGGIYEQYF,TGTGCCAGCAGCCAAGAAGGGGGAGGGATCTACGAGCAGTACTTC
TRBD1,.,TRBJ1-5,TRBV2,CASSDRGGQPQHF,TGTGCCAGCAGCGACAGGGGTGGGCAGCCCCAGCATTTT
.,.,TRBJ2-6,TRBV14,CASSHKLSGANVLTF,TGTGCCAGCAGCCACAAACTCTCTGGGGCCAACGTCCTGACTTTC
.,.,TRBJ1-6,TRBV2,CASSKPGSYNSPLHF,TGTGCCAGCAGTAAACCGGGCTCCTATAATTCACCCCTCCACTTT
TRBD1,.,TRBJ1-4,TRBV7-9,CASSFRTGGGIATNEKLFF,TGTGCCAGCAGCTTTAGAACAGGGGGTGGTATCGCAACTAATGAAAAACTGTTTTTT
.,.,TRBJ1-1,TRBV4-1,CASSHDGTNTEAFF,TGCGCCAGCAGCCATGACGGGACGAACACTGAAGCTTTCTTT
.,once,TRBJ1-3,TRBV5-1,CASSGTGTLSGNTIYF,TGCGCCAGCAGCGGGACCGGGACCCTCTCTGGAAACACCATATATTTT
.,.,TRBJ2-3,TRBV7-3,CASSSGTLGRIPTDTQYF,TGTGCCAGCAGCTCCGGGACCTTGGGACGGATCCCCACAGATACGCAGTATTTT